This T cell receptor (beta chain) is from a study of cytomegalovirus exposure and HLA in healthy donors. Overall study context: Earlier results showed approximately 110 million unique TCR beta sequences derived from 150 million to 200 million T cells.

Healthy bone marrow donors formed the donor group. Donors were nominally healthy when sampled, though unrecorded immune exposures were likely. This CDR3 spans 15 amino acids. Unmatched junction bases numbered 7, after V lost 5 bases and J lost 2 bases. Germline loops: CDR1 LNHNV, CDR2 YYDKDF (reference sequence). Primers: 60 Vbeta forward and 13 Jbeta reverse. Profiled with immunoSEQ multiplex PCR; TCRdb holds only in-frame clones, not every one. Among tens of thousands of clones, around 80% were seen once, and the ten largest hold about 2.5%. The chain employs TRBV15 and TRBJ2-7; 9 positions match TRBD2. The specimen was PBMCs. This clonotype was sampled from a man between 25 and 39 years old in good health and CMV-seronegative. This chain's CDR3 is CATSSGAGGAYEQYF. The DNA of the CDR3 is TGTGCCACCAGCTCGGGAGCGGGGGGAGCCTACGAGCAGTACTTC.